One sample yielded the 27 T cell receptor beta chains listed below, sequenced in a study of CD4+ T cells in melanoma (dated by TCRdb to about 2022). Library generation was performed with the immunoSEQ multiplex PCR assay. Entries here come from immuneACCESS through TCRdb and include only in-frame sequences with V and J called. Some clones fail to appear in such tables; in the studies checked, an unresolved V gene covers under half of the shortfall, and the cause of the remainder is unknown. The sample has tens of thousands of clones on record, almost 70% of them singletons. Around 5% of the sample is taken by the ten largest. The sequencing input was tumor tissue. The receptor set was obtained from a human donor with melanoma.

This clone was seen a handful of times. The rearrangement uses TRBV19 and TRBJ1-6; 10 positions agree with TRBD1. The CDR3 is 17 amino acids. Germline CDR1 and CDR2: LNHDA and SQIVND (reference sequence). V lost 5 bases to trimming and J lost 5 bases; unmatched junction nucleotides: 9. CDR3: CASSPLTGGNHNSPLHF. CDR3 in DNA: TGTGCCAGTAGTCCACTGACAGGGGGCAACCATAATTCACCCCTCCACTTT.

This clone has a single count. The chain uses TRBV19 and TRBJ1-2, with 9 bases lining up with TRBD1. In germline, CDR1 is LNHDA, CDR2 SQIVND (reference sequence). The CDR3 spans 12 residues. Trimming removed 7 bases from V and 7 bases from J; junction bases left unmatched: 4. CDR3: CASKQGALGYTF. CDR3 bases: TGTGCCAGTAAACAGGGGGCCCTTGGCTACACCTTC.

CDR3 DNA: TGTGCCAGCAGCTCCACAGTGGATAACTATGGCTACACCTTC. Translating it yields CASSSTVDNYGYTF. The chain combines TRBV7-9 with TRBJ1-2; no firm D call. V gave up 4 bases and J gave up 1 base, with 10 bases separating them. This CDR3 region has 14 residues. Germline lookup yields CDR1 SEHNR and CDR2 FQNEAQ (reference sequence).

The chain is built from TRBV11-3 and TRBJ2-5; D is uncertain. The length of the CDR3 is 13 residues. Trimming took 3 bases from V and 4 from J, leaving 9 bases between them. Germline V CDR1 and CDR2: SGHNT, YENEEA. The DNA of the CDR3 is TGTGCCAGCAGCTTCAACTACCGAGAGACCCAGTACTTC. It translates to CASSFNYRETQYF.

The rearrangement uses TRBV7-9 and TRBJ2-7, with 14 nucleotides matching TRBD2. The CDR3 extends over 16 amino acids. With V trimmed by 4 bases and J by 3 bases, 5 bases remained unmatched. CDR1 is SEHNR and CDR2 is FQNEAQ in the germline V gene (reference sequence). The CDR3 loop reads CASSSRTSGGNYEQYF. The CDR3, as DNA: TGTGCCAGCAGCTCCAGGACTAGCGGGGGGAACTACGAGCAGTACTTC.

The chain links TRBV2 to TRBJ1-1, with D unresolved. The germline V and J ends were trimmed by 6 bases and 1 base, with 3 bases remaining between them. CDR1 SNHLY and CDR2 FYNNEI come from the germline V gene. The CDR3 has 11 amino acids. CDR3 region: CASRGNTEAFF. The CDR3 DNA follows: TGTGCCAGCAGGGGGAACACTGAAGCTTTCTTT.

CDR3 in DNA: TGTGCCAGCAGCTTGGGAGTCAGGGGGCTTGGCTACACCTTC. It translates to CASSLGVRGLGYTF. The chain recombines TRBV5-8 with TRBJ1-2, with 8 bases matching TRBD1. Per the germline V gene, CDR1 is SGHTS and CDR2 is YDEGEE. V was clipped by 0 bases and J by 7 bases; unmatched bases: 5. There are 14 residues in the CDR3. Using reference TRBV5-8 and TRBJ1-2 for the parts outside the CDR3, the full variable domain is EAGVTQSPTHLIKTRGQQATLRCSPISGHTSVYWYQQALGLGLQFLLWYDEGEERNRGNFPPRFSGRQFPNYSSELNVNALELEDSALYLCASSLGVRGLGYTFGSGTRLTVV.

This clone has ten or more counts. The chain joins TRBV7-2 to TRBJ1-1; D unclear. Germline V gene sequence: CDR1 SGHTA, CDR2 FQGNSA. The CDR3 runs to 12 residues. V was clipped by 4 bases and J by 2 bases, with 5 bases between them. The chain's CDR3 is CASSWGNTEAFF. DNA of the CDR3: TGTGCCAGCAGCTGGGGAAACACTGAAGCTTTCTTT.

The chain is built from TRBV30 and TRBJ1-6; D is undetermined. Germline V gene sequence: CDR1 GTSNPN, CDR2 SVGIG (reference sequence). Trimming removed 3 bases from V and 10 bases from J, with 10 bases in between. The CDR3 contains 12 residues. The CDR3 DNA reads TGTGCCTGGAGCCCACGATACTCACCCCTCCACTTT. Amino acids: CAWSPRYSPLHF.

Remarks on this clone: Germline and junction disagree at one end, which may indicate a read error. The CDR3 DNA reads TGTGCCAGCAGCCCCCCGCGGCAGGTCGGGGAGTTT. This translates into CASSPPRQVGEF. This chain connects TRBV13 to TRBJ1-1; the D is unclear. Germline assignment: CDR1 PRHDT and CDR2 FYEKMQ (reference sequence). The CDR3 is made up of 12 amino acids.

In this sample, this clone turned up once. The chain joins TRBV6-1 to TRBJ1-2, with TRBD1 as a possible D gene (6 bases). Trimming took 10 bases from V and 8 from J, leaving 20 bases between them. Germline V gene lookup returns CDR1 MNHNS and CDR2 SASEGT. The CDR3 runs 13 residues. The CDR3 coding sequence is TGTGCCACTATGGAGGCGGGGGGCTGGGGCTACACCTTC. Amino acid sequence: CATMEAGGWGYTF.

The rearrangement links TRBV7-6 to TRBJ2-3; D gene ambiguous. The V end lost 3 bases, the J end lost 3 bases, and 13 bases lay between the germline ends. The germline V gene has CDR1 SGHVS and CDR2 FNYEAQ. The CDR3 consists of 15 residues. The CDR3 DNA is TGTGCCAGCAGCTTCCCCACCAGCGCGACAGATACGCAGTATTTT. Protein product: CASSFPTSATDTQYF.

V is TRBV6-5 and J is TRBJ1-2, with 12 bases lining up with TRBD1. Per germline, CDR1 MNHEY and CDR2 SVGAGI. This CDR3 is built from 14 residues. V dropped 6 bases and J dropped 6; count of bases not matched to a gene: 5. The CDR3: CASSGTGGLNGYTF. The CDR3 DNA reads TGTGCCAGCAGCGGGACAGGGGGCCTAAATGGCTACACCTTC.

J is TRBJ2-5 and V is TRBV18, with D uncertain. The CDR3 length is 17 residues. Deletions cut 2 bases from V and 1 base from J, with 17 bases between. Germline CDR1 KGHSH, CDR2 LQKENI. CDR3 in DNA: TGTGCCAGCTCACCAAAGGCGGTTCCCCTTGGCCAAGAGACCCAGTACTTC. Residues: CASSPKAVPLGQETQYF.

The chain is built from TRBV11-3 and TRBJ2-2; no clear D. The length of the CDR3 is 13 residues. Germline CDR1 and CDR2: SGHNT and YENEEA. Trimming removed 1 base from V and 2 bases from J, with 2 bases in between. The CDR3 DNA reads as TGTGCCAGCAGCTTAGTTAACACCGGGGAGCTGTTTTTT. This sequence encodes CASSLVNTGELFF.

The chain recombines TRBV28 with TRBJ1-2, with no clear D. The CDR3 is 12 residues long. V was pared by 2 bases and J by 8 bases, with 9 bases between. The germline gives CDR1 MDHEN, CDR2 SYDVKM. The CDR3 spells CASSLRQSGYTF. CDR3 in DNA: TGTGCCAGCAGTTTACGTCAATCGGGCTACACCTTC.

V is TRBV28 and J is TRBJ2-1; TRBD1 aligns across 8 bases. Germline V lookup: CDR1 MDHEN, CDR2 SYDVKM. The CDR3 totals 15 residues. V was pared by 3 bases and J by 2 bases, with 3 bases of the junction left unmatched. The CDR3 region is CASSFDRGPYNEQFF. In nucleotides, the CDR3 is TGTGCCAGCAGTTTCGACAGGGGCCCCTACAATGAGCAGTTCTTC. The variable domain in full, with the rest retrieved from reference TRBV28 and TRBJ2-1, is DVKVTQSSRYLVKRTGEKVFLECVQDMDHENMFWYRQDPGLGLRLIYFSYDVKMKEKGDIPEGYSVSREKKERFSLILESASTNQTSMYLCASSFDRGPYNEQFFGPGTRLTVL.

V is TRBV5-4 and J is TRBJ1-1, with D maybe TRBD1 (5 bases). V lost 0 bases, J lost 3 bases, and 6 bases lay in between. The germline gives CDR1 SGHNT, CDR2 YYREEE (reference sequence). This CDR3 contains 13 residues. CDR3 coding DNA: TGTGCCAGCAGCTTGGAGACAGACACTGAAGCTTTCTTT. It encodes CASSLETDTEAFF. Full variable domain (missing parts from reference TRBV5-4 and TRBJ1-1): ETGVTQSPTHLIKTRGQQVTLRCSSQSGHNTVSWYQQALGQGPQFIFQYYREEENGRGNFPPRFSGLQFPNYSSELNVNALELDDSALYLCASSLETDTEAFFGQGTRLTVV.

The chain recombines TRBV12-5 with TRBJ2-7; D is uncertain. Germline values: CDR1 LGHNT, CDR2 FRNRAP. This CDR3 spans 12 amino acids. Trimming stripped 2 bases from V and 4 bases from J, with 6 bases between. The CDR3 DNA follows: TGTGCTAGTGGTTTGTTCCGTTACGAGCAGTACTTC. Its translation: CASGLFRYEQYF.

The chain has TRBV5-1 and TRBJ1-1; weak D call: TRBD1 (5 bases). The ends were cut back, 4 bases at V and 9 bases at J, with 22 bases in the middle. The length of the CDR3 is 15 residues. The germline gives CDR1 SGHRS, CDR2 YFSETQ. The CDR3 nucleotides read TGCGCCAGCAGCCCGGACATGAGGAGGAATATACAAGCTTTCTTT. It yields the protein CASSPDMRRNIQAFF.

As DNA, the CDR3 is TGTGCCCGCCGAGTGTTGGGAGGGGGCTACACCTTC. Translation: CARRVLGGGYTF. This sequence joins TRBV30 and TRBJ1-2; D gene ambiguous. The CDR3 is 12 residues long. Trimming stripped 8 bases from V and 8 bases from J, with 18 bases between. Germline lookup yields CDR1 GTSNPN and CDR2 SVGIG (reference sequence).

This clone was recorded a few times. This sequence joins TRBV15 and TRBJ2-5; D gene uncertain. CDR3 length: 15 amino acids. V lost 0 bases to trimming and J lost 5 bases, with 13 bases between them. Germline V gives CDR1 LNHNV, CDR2 YYDKDF (reference sequence). The CDR3 sequence: CATSRDRAGRETQYF. The CDR3 DNA reads as TGTGCCACCAGCAGAGATCGGGCAGGTCGGGAGACCCAGTACTTC.

The chain uses TRBV6-1 and TRBJ1-6; D perhaps matches TRBD1 (5 bases). CDR3 size: 13 residues. V lost 6 bases to trimming and J lost 8 bases, with 11 bases between them. Germline values: CDR1 MNHNS, CDR2 SASEGT. This CDR3 reads CASSGRGDSPLHF. Here the CDR3 DNA reads TGTGCCAGCAGCGGGAGGGGAGATTCACCCCTCCACTTT.

This rearrangement joins TRBV6-1 to TRBJ1-5; D might be TRBD1 (6 bases). V dropped 2 bases and J dropped 7 bases, with 15 bases sitting between them. Germline values: CDR1 MNHNS, CDR2 SASEGT. The CDR3 sequence is 15 residues long. The CDR3 DNA reads as TGTGCCAGCAGTGAAACCGCGGGGGGGCAACAGCCCCAGCATTTT. The encoded protein is CASSETAGGQQPQHF.

The chain recombines TRBV6-5 with TRBJ2-7, with 7 bases identical to TRBD2. This CDR3 spans 15 amino acids. Losses at the gene ends were 5 bases for V and 2 bases for J; bases not matched to a gene: 9. Germline CDR1 is MNHEY and CDR2 is SVGAGI. The CDR3 loop is CASSPLADPTYEQYF. In DNA, the CDR3 is TGTGCCAGCAGTCCTCTAGCGGACCCTACCTACGAGCAGTACTTC.

This clone is a singleton in its sample. The chain combines TRBV6-1 with TRBJ1-4; 7 bases agree with TRBD1. Trimming cost V 2 bases and J 4 bases; bases outside gene matches: 4. Germline values: CDR1 MNHNS, CDR2 SASEGT. The length of the CDR3 is 15 residues. The CDR3 here is CASSEWGTVNEKLFF. CDR3 coding DNA: TGTGCCAGCAGTGAATGGGGGACAGTTAATGAAAAACTGTTTTTT.

This chain connects TRBV5-6 to TRBJ2-7, with D perhaps matching TRBD2 (6 bases). The V end was cut by 4 bases, the J end by 2 bases, with 10 bases between. The CDR3 runs 13 residues. Germline CDR1 is SGHDT and CDR2 is YYEEEE. CDR3 region: CASSRGLTYEQYF. The CDR3 region has the DNA TGTGCCAGCAGCCGGGGACTGACCTACGAGCAGTACTTC.